This TCR beta chain was profiled in a study of blood T cell repertoires in COVID-19. Each participant's cohort was designated according to participant-reported clinical history. Two consecutive negative NP/OP PCR tests, clearance, or resolved symptoms defined Cohort 3 recovery. Trimming took 0 bases from V and 11 from J; bases not matched to a gene: 9. This CDR3 is 15 amino acids long. CDR1 and CDR2 (germline): MNHEY, SMNVEV (reference sequence). Per the original methods: Reference gene primer amplification in the assay estimated nucleated cell counts. The data were produced by immunoSEQ multiplex PCR, yet TCRdb's version contains in-frame clones alone and is incomplete. V and J calls and clone size are as listed in that table; D and trimming were resolved from the DNA. The repertoire holds roughly 200,000 clones, with roughly 90% as singletons.

The genes are TRBV27 and TRBJ1-1; 10 bases fit TRBD1. The sequencing input was PBMCs or T cells enriched from blood (not recorded which). This sequence was found in a woman aged 25 to 39 who had recovered from COVID-19. The CDR3 protein is CASSLSGQGFTAAFF. Here the CDR3 DNA reads TGTGCCAGCAGTTTATCGGGACAGGGGTTTACGGCGGCTTTCTTT.